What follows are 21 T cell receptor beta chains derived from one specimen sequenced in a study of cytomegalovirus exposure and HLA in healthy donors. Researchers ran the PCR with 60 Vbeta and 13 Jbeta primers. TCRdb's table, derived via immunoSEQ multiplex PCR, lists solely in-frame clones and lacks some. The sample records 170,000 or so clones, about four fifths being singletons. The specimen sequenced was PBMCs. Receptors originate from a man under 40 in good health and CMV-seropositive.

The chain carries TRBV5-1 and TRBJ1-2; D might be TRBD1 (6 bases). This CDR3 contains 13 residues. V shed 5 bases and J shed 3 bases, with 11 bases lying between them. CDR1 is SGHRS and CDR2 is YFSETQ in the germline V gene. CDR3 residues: CASRIGGDYGYTF. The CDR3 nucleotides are TGCGCCAGCAGAATAGGGGGGGACTATGGCTACACCTTC.

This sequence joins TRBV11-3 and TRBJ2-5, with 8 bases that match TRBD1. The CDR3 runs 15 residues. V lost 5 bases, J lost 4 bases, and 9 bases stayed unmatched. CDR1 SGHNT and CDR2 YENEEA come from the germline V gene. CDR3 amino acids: CASSRDRGRAETQYF. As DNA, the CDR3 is TGTGCCAGCAGCCGTGACAGGGGTAGAGCAGAGACCCAGTACTTC.

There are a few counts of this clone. CDR3 residues: CSSSGGLSTDTQYF. Here the CDR3 DNA reads TGCAGCTCGTCGGGGGGACTAAGCACAGATACGCAGTATTTT. The genes are TRBV29-1 and TRBJ2-3, with 7 positions matching TRBD2. Germline CDR1 and CDR2: SQVTM and ANQGSEA. Trimming at V came to 8 bases and at J to 0 bases, leaving 8 bases not matched to a gene. This CDR3 spans 14 amino acids.

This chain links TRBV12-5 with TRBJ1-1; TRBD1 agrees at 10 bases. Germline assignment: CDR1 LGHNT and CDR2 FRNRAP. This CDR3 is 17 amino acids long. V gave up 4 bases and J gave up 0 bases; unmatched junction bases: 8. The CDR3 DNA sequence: TGTGCTAGTGGTTCCCGACAGGGGGCAAAAATGAACACTGAAGCTTTCTTT. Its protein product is CASGSRQGAKMNTEAFF.

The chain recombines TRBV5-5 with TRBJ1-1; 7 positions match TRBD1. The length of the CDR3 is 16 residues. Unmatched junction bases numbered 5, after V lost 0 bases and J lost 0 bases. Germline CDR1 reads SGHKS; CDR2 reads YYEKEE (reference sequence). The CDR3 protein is CASSLEPGGMNTEAFF. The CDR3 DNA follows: TGTGCCAGCAGCTTGGAGCCAGGGGGTATGAACACTGAAGCTTTCTTT.

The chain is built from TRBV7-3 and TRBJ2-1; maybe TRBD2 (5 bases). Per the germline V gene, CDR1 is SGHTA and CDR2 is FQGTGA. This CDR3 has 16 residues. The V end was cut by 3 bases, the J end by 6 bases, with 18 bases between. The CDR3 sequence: CASSFRGARQINEQFF. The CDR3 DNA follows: TGTGCCAGCAGCTTTCGGGGAGCACGGCAGATCAATGAGCAGTTCTTC.

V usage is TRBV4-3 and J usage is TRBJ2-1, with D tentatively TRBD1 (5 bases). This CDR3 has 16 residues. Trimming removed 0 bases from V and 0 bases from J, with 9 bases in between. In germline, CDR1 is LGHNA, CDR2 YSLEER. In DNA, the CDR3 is TGCGCCAGCAGCCAAGATATAACAGGCTCCTACAATGAGCAGTTCTTC. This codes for CASSQDITGSYNEQFF.

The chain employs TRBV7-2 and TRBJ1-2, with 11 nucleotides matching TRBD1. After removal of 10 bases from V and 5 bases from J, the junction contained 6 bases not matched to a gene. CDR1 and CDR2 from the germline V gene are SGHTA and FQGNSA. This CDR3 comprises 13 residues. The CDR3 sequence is CATTRDRGYGYTF. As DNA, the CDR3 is TGTGCCACCACCCGGGACAGGGGGTATGGCTACACCTTC.

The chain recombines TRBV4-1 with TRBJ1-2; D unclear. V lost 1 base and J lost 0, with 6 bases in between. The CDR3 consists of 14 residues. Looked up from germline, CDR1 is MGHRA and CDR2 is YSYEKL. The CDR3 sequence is CASSQAAANYGYTF. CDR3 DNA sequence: TGCGCCAGCAGCCAAGCGGCGGCTAACTATGGCTACACCTTC.

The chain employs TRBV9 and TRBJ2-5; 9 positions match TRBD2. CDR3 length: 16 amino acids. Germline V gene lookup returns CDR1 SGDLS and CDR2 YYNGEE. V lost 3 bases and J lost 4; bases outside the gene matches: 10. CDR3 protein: CASSGGPGLASETQYF. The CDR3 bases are TGTGCCAGCAGCGGAGGACCGGGACTAGCATCAGAGACCCAGTACTTC. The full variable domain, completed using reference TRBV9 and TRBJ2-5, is DSGVTQTPKHLITATGQRVTLRCSPRSGDLSVYWYQQSLDQGLQFLIQYYNGEERAKGNILERFSAQQFPDLHSELNLSSLELGDSALYFCASSGGPGLASETQYFGPGTRLLVL.

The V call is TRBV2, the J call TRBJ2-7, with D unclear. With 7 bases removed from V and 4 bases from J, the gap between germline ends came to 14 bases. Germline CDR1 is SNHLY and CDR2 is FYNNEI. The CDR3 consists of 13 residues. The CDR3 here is CASTLPRRYEQYF. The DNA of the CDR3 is TGTGCCAGCACCCTCCCGAGAAGATACGAGCAGTACTTC.

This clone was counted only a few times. The CDR3 spells CASSQEWQLSDTQYF. In DNA form, the CDR3 reads TGCGCCAGCAGCCAAGAATGGCAGTTATCAGATACGCAGTATTTT. The V and J genes are TRBV4-1 and TRBJ2-3; D is undetermined. Germline V gene lookup returns CDR1 MGHRA and CDR2 YSYEKL. This CDR3 comprises 15 residues. Deletions cut 0 bases from V and 4 bases from J, with 11 bases between.

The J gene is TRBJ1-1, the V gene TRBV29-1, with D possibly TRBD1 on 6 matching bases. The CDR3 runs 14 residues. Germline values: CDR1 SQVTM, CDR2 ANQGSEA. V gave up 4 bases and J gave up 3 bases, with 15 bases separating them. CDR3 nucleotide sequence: TGCAGCGTTGGTCTTGGGGGCCTTGACACTGAAGCTTTCTTT. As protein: CSVGLGGLDTEAFF.

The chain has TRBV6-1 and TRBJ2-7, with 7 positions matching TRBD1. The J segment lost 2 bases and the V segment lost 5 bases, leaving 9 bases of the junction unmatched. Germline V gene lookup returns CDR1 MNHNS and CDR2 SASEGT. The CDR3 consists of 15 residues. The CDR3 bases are TGTGCCAGCAGTTCGGGACAGAGAGCCGCCTACGAGCAGTACTTC. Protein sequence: CASSSGQRAAYEQYF.

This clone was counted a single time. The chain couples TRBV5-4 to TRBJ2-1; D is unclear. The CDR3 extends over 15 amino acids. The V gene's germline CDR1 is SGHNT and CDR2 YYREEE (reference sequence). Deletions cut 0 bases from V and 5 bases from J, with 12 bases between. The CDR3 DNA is TGTGCCAGCAGCTTGGCTCGATCCAGGAACAATGAGCAGTTCTTC. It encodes CASSLARSRNNEQFF.

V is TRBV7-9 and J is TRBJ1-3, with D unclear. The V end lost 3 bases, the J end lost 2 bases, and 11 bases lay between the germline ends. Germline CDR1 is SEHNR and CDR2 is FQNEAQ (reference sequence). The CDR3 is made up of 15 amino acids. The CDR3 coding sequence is TGTGCCAGCAGCTTGCAAGGAGCGGCTGGAAACACCATATATTTT. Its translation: CASSLQGAAGNTIYF.

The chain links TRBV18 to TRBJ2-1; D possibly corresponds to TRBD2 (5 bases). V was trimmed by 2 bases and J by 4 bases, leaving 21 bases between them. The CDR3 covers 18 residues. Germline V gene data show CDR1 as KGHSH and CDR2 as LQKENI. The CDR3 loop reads CASSPTLAERRVYNEQFF. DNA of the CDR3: TGTGCCAGCTCACCAACTCTAGCTGAAAGGCGGGTATACAATGAGCAGTTCTTC.

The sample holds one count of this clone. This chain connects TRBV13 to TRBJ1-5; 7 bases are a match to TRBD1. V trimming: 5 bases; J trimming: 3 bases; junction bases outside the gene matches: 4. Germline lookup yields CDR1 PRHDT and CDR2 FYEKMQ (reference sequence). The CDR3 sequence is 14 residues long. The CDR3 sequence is CASSEGQINQPQHF. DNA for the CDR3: TGTGCCAGCAGCGAGGGACAGATCAATCAGCCCCAGCATTTT.

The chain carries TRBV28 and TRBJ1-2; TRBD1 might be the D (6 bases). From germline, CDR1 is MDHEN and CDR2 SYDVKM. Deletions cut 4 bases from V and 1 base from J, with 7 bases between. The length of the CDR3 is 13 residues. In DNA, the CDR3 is TGTGCCAGCAGTTCACAGGGTAACTATGGCTACACCTTC. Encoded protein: CASSSQGNYGYTF.

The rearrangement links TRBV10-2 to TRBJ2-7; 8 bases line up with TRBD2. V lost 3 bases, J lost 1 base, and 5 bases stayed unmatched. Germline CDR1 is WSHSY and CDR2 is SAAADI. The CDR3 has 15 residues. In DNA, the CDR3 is TGCGCCAGCAGTGATCGGGTAGCGGGATCCTACGAGCAGTACTTC. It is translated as CASSDRVAGSYEQYF.

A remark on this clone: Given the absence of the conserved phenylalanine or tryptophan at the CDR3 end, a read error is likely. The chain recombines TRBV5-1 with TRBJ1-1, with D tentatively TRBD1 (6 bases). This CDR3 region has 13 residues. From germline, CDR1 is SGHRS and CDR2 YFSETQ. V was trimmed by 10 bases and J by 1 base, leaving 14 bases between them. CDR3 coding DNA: TGCGCCGGACGCAGGGGCGAGAACACTGAAGCTTTCCTT. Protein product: CAGRRGENTEAFL.